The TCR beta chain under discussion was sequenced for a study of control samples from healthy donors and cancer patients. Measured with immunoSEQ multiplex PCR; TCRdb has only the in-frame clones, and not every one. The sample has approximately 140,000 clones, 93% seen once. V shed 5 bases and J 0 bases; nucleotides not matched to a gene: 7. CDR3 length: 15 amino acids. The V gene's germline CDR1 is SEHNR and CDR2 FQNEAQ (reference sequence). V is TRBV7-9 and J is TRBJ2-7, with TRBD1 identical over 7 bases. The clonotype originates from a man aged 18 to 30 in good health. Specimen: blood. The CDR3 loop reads CASSAGQENSYEQYF. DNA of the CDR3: TGTGCCAGCAGCGCCGGACAGGAGAACTCCTACGAGCAGTACTTC.